The T cell receptor (beta chain) described here comes from a study of PD-L1 blockade in urothelial cancer. Study in general: Typically, measured as a median, blood samples had about 140,000 T cells.

The length of the CDR3 is 14 residues. Germline V gene data show CDR1 as SGHVS and CDR2 as FQNEAQ. V trimming: 4 bases; J trimming: 1 base; junction bases outside the gene matches: 4. Only in-frame clones appear in the TCRdb table, and some are missing; sequencing was by immunoSEQ multiplex PCR. The table has some 80,000 clones, about 90% seen once. The chain combines TRBV7-8 with TRBJ2-7; 7 nucleotides line up with TRBD1. The sequencing used PBMCs, collected around atezolizumab (anti-PD-L1) treatment. The receptor comes from a woman in her seventies with urothelial cancer. CDR3 amino acids: CASSSTTGSYEQYF. CDR3 DNA: TGTGCCAGCAGCTCTACGACAGGGTCCTACGAGCAGTACTTC.